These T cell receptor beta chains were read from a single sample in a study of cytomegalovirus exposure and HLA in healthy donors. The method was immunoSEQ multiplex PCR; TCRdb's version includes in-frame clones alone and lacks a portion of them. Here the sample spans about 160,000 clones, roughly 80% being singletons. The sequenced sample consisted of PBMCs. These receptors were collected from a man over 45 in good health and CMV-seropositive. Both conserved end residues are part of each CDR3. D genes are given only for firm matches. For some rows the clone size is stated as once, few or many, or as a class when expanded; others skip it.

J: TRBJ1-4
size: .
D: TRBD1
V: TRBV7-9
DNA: TGTGCCAGCAAGAGGCCAGGGGGCGAGGAAAAACTGTTTTTT
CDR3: CASKRPGGEEKLFF

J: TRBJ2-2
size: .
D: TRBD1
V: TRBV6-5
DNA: TGTGCCAGCACAGCCGGGACAGGGGCGGCCGGGGAGCTGTTTTTT
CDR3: CASTAGTGAAGELFF

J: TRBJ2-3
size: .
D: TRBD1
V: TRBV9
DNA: TGTGCCAGCAGCGTGACAGGGTACGGGACAGATACGCAGTATTTT
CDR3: CASSVTGYGTDTQYF

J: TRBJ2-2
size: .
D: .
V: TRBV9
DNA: TGTGCCAGCAGCATCTCCCGGAACTATCCGTTCGCGAACACCGGGGAGCTGTTTTTT
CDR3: CASSISRNYPFANTGELFF

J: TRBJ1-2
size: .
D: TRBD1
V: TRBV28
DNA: TGTGCCAGCAGGTCCGGGACAGGGGTGCGGTATGGCTACACCTTC
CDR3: CASRSGTGVRYGYTF

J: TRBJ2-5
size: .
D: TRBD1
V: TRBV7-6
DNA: TGTGCCAGCAGCCTCCACAGGGGGCTAGTGGCAGAGACCCAGTACTTC
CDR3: CASSLHRGLVAETQYF

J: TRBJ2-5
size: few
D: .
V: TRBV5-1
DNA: TGCGCCAGCAGCGCTTTCAGGGCATCGGAGGAGACCCAGTACTTC
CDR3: CASSAFRASEETQYF

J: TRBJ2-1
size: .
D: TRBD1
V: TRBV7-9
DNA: TGTGCCAGCAGCACAGGACAGGAAACGGCGTTCTTC
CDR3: CASSTGQETAFF

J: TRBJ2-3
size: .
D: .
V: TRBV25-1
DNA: TGTGCCAGCAGTGAACCTCTAGTTGGGGATACGCAGTATTTT
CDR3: CASSEPLVGDTQYF

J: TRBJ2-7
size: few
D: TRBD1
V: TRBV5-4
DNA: TGTGCCAGCAGCACCCGACAGGGCCCTACCTACGAGCAGTACTTC
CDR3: CASSTRQGPTYEQYF

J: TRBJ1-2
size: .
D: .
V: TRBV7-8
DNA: TGTGCCAGCAGCTTAGCTCCCGGGGCTAACTATGGCTACACCTTC
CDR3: CASSLAPGANYGYTF

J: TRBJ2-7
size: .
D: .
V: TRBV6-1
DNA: TGTGCCAGCAGTGAAGGAACAGGGAGTCTAACTTCTTACGAGCAGTACTTC
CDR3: CASSEGTGSLTSYEQYF

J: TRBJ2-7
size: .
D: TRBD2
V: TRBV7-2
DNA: TGTGCCAGCAGCTTGATACCCAGACTGGCGGGGGGTTACTACGAGCAGTACTTC
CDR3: CASSLIPRLAGGYYEQYF

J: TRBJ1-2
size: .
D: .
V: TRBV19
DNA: TGTGCCAGTAGTATACCGGGGGTAGACTATGGCTACACCTTC
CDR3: CASSIPGVDYGYTF

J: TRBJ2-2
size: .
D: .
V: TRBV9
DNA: TGTGCCAGCAGCAGTGGGCAGACCGGGGAGCTGTTTTTT
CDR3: CASSSGQTGELFF

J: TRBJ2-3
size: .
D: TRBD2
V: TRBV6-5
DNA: TGTGCCAGCCGGGGGGTCACAGATACGCAGTATTTT
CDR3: CASRGVTDTQYF

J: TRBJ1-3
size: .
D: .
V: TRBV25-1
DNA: TGTGCCAGCAGTGAATCGCGGGGTTACTCTGGAAACACCATATATTTT
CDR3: CASSESRGYSGNTIYF

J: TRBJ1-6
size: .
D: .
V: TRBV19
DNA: TGTGCCAGTAGTATATATGGGGAGAGAAGCTCCTATAATTCACCCCTCCACTTT
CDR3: CASSIYGERSSYNSPLHF

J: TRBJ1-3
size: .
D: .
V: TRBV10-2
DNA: TGCGCCAGCAGCCCACGTGGGGCGGGAGGAAACACCATATATTTT
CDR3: CASSPRGAGGNTIYF

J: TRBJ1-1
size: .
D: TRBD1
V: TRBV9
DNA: TGTGCCAGCAGCGTAGACCGGGACAGGGTGCTGAACACTGAAGCTTTCTTT
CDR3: CASSVDRDRVLNTEAFF

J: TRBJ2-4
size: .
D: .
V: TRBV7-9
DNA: TGTGCCAGCAGCTTAGGGGGCATGGATAGGGACATTCAGTACTTC
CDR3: CASSLGGMDRDIQYF

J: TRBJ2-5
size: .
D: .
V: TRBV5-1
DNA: TGCGCCAGCAGCTTGGTTGGGAGCCAAGAGACCCAGTACTTC
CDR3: CASSLVGSQETQYF

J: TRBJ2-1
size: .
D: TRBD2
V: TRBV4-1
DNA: TGCGCCAGCAGCCCGGGACTAGCGGGGGGCCGGGTAACAGTCCATGAGCAGTTCTTC
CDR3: CASSPGLAGGRVTVHEQFF

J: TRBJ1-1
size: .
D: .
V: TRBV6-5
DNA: TGTGCCAGCAGTTTAACAGGGCTGAACACTGAAGCTTTCTTT
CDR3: CASSLTGLNTEAFF

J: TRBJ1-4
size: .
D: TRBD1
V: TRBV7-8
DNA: TGTGCCAGCAGCCGGACAGGGCGTAATGAAAAACTGTTTTTT
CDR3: CASSRTGRNEKLFF

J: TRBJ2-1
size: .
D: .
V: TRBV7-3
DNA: TGTGCCAGCAGCTCTGTAGCGCAGGCACATGAGCAGTTCTTC
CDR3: CASSSVAQAHEQFF

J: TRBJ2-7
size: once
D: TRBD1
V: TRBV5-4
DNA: TGTGCCAGCGGACAGGAGATGAGCTCCTACGAGCAGTACTTC
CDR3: CASGQEMSSYEQYF

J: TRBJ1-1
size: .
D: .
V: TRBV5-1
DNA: TGCGCCAGCAGCTTGTTTGTAGGAGAGAACACTGAAGCTTTCTTT
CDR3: CASSLFVGENTEAFF

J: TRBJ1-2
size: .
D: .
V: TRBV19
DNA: TGTGCCAGTACCCACAGGGCGACTAACTATGGCTACACCTTC
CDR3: CASTHRATNYGYTF

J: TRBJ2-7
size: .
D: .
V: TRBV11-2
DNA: TGTGCCAGCAGCTTAGAGGGGGGGGCCCCCTCCTACGAGCAGTACTTC
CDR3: CASSLEGGAPSYEQYF

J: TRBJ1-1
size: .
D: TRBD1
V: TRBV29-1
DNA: TGCAGCGCGTTGCCCGGGACAGCGAACACTGAAGCTTTCTTT
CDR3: CSALPGTANTEAFF

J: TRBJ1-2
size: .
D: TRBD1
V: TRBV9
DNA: TGTGCCAGCAGCCCCCGAGGGACAGGTAACACCTTC
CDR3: CASSPRGTGNTF

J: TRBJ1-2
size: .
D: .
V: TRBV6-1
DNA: TGTGCCAGCAGGAACGACAATGACAGAAACTATGGCTACACCTTC
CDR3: CASRNDNDRNYGYTF

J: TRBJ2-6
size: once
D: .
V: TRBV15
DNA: TGTGCCACCAGCAACAGGGCTACCAACGTCCTGACTTTC
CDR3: CATSNRATNVLTF

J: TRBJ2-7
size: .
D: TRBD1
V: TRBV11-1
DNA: TGTGCCAGCAGCGTGAGCGGGACAGGGGCACGCGAGCAGTACTTC
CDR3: CASSVSGTGAREQYF

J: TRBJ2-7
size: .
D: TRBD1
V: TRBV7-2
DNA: TGTGCCAGCAGCTCCCGACAGGGGACCTACGAGCAGTACTTC
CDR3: CASSSRQGTYEQYF

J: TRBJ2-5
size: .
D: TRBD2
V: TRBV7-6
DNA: TGTGCCAGCAGCTTAGAGGCGGGGGGGCTGGGAGAGACCCAGTACTTC
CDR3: CASSLEAGGLGETQYF

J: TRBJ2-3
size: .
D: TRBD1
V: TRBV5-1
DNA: TGCGCCAGCAGCCAAGACAGGGGGCTTGGCACAGATACGCAGTATTTT
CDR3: CASSQDRGLGTDTQYF

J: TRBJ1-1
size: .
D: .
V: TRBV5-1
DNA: TGCGCCAGCAGCCCCCGGTCGGGGGTCACTGAAGCTTTCTTT
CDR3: CASSPRSGVTEAFF

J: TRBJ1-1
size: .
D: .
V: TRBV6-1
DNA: TGTGCCAGCAGGCCCACTCTGAACACTGAAGCTTTCTTT
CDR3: CASRPTLNTEAFF

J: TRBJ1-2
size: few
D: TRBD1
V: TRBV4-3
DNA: TGCGCCAGCAGCCAAGAGGCAGGGGGGCTAAACTATGGCTACACCTTC
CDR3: CASSQEAGGLNYGYTF

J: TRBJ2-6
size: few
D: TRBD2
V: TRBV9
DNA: TGTGCCAGCAGCGTAGGCGGGGGGGCCGGGGCCAACGTCCTGACTTTC
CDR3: CASSVGGGAGANVLTF

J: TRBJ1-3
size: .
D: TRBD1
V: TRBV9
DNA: TGTGCCAGCAGCGTAGATTTGGACAGGGTTGCCGAGGACACCATATATTTT
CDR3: CASSVDLDRVAEDTIYF

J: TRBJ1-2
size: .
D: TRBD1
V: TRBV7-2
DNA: TGTGCCAGCAGCGCGGGACAGTCCTATGGCTACACCTTC
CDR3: CASSAGQSYGYTF

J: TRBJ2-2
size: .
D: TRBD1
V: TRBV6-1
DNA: TGTGCCAGCAGGGGGGAGGGACAGGGGCAGGGGGAGCTGTTTTTT
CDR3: CASRGEGQGQGELFF

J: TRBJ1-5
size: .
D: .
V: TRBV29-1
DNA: TGCAGCGTGGGGCAGGGTGGTCAGCCCCAGCATTTT
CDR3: CSVGQGGQPQHF

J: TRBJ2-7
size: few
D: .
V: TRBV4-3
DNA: TGCGCCAGCAGCCAAGATAAACAGGGCTACGAGCAGTACTTC
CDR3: CASSQDKQGYEQYF

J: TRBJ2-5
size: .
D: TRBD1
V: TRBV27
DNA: TGTGCCAGCAGCCTCTGGGACAGCTCAGGAGAGACCCAGTACTTC
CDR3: CASSLWDSSGETQYF

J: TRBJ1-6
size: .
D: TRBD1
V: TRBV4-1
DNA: TGCGCCAGCAGCCAAGAACCGGGACAGGGTAATTCACCCCTCCACTTT
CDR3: CASSQEPGQGNSPLHF

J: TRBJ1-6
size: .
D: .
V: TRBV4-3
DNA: TGCGCCAGCAGCCAAGATGTTCTTAATTCACCCCTCCACTTT
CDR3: CASSQDVLNSPLHF

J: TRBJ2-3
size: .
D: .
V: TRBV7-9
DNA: TGTGCCAGCAGCATTAACGTCGGCGGGGGCACAGATACGCAGTATTTT
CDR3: CASSINVGGGTDTQYF

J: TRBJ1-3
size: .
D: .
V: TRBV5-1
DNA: TGCGCCAGCACTACGCAGGAATCCGGGAGGAACACCATATATTTT
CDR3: CASTTQESGRNTIYF

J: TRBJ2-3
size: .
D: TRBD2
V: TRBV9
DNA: TGTGCCAGCACCAGCGGGGGGGCTAACACAGATACGCAGTATTTT
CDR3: CASTSGGANTDTQYF

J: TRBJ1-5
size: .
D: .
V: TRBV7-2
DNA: TGTGCCAGCAGCTCGCCCGACAGGTCGGGGCAGCCCCAGCATTTT
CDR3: CASSSPDRSGQPQHF

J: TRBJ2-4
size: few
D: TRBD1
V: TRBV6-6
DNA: TGTGCCAGCAGTTCGGGACAGTGGGGGAACATTCAGTACTTC
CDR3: CASSSGQWGNIQYF